This note documents a single T cell receptor beta chain sequence. The antigen it recognizes is unknown. No much larger clone exists at a distance of one base, and base qualities are not known. Preparation of the library involved the immunoSEQ multiplex PCR assay. The authors' pipeline ran thus. A statistical classification framework was built for diagnosing cytomegalovirus status from the catalog of TCR beta chain sequences. TCRdb took over this immuneACCESS table, retaining in-frame rearrangements with V and J assigned. Such tables are incomplete; in checked studies, under half of the missing clones stem from an unresolved V gene, and the remainder is unexplained. Clonal size and the V and J genes are those of that table, whereas D and trimming came from the DNA. Here the sample has about 150,000 clones; about 86% occur a single time. The leading ten clones occupy about 2.2% of the sample. From cysteine to phenylalanine, the CDR3 is 15 amino acids long. Left in the record is the CDR3 DNA by itself, 45 bases read in frame from the first base. V is pared back by 2 bases and J by 2 bases, with 10 bases lying between the germline termini. The germline V gene (reference sequence) specifies WNHNN as CDR1 and SYGVQD as CDR2.

Donors formed part of the validation cohort, which comprised about 120 subjects and was distinct from the first cohort of fewer than 750 subjects. The record originates from a study of cytomegalovirus exposure and HLA in healthy donors (dated by TCRdb to the late 2010s). Regarding the study in general: According to a later analysis, one platform produced both the roughly 130 validation repertoires and the 666 repertoires of the first cohort. To predict cytomegalovirus infection status, the study combined high-throughput TCR immunosequencing, statistical association of individual TCRs with disease status, and machine learning. Along with the roughly 700-subject first cohort, a separate validation cohort of some 130 different subjects was used. The study aimed to test whether cataloging public T cell receptors could reveal signatures of past pathogen exposure. Results the study describes overall, beyond this receptor: Most TCR sequences were seen in very few donors, while some public TCRs were found in many individuals. The study gave a list of under 200 TCR beta chains associated with cytomegalovirus. The authors suggested that the approach could potentially be generalized to other disease states and immunological phenotypes. Cytomegalovirus status was reported to be diagnosed by the classifier with high specificity and sensitivity in both the original and validation cohorts. Subsequent analysis determined that TCRs grouped into clusters in the first cohort also showed a tendency toward co-occurrence across the roughly 120 validation repertoires, and 94% of cluster scores exceeded 0. A later analysis had no HLA typing for the validation cohort, so co-occurrence there was scored across all 130 or so repertoires. Three of the identified cytomegalovirus-associated TCR beta chains were confirmed in vitro to be specific for cytomegalovirus antigens.

The clonotype comes from a human donor in good health. The rearrangement joined TRBV10-1 to TRBJ1-3, with no confident D gene call. The source material was PBMCs. The DNA is TGCGCCAGCAGTGAGGGCCGTGGGCCTGGAAACACCATATATTTT. It translates as CASSEGRGPGNTIYF.